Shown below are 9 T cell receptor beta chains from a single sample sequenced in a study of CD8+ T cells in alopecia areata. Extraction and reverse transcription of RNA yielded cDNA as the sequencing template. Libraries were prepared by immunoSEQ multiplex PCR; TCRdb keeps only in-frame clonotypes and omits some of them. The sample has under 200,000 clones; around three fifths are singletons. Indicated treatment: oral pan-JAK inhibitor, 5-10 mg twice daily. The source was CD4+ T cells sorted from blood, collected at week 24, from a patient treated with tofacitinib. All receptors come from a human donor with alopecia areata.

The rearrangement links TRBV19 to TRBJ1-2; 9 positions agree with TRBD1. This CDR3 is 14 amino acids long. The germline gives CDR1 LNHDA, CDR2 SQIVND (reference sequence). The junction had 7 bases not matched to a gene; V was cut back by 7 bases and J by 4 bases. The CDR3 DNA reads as TGTGCCAGTATTGGGACAGGGAGGACCTATGGCTACACCTTC. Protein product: CASIGTGRTYGYTF.

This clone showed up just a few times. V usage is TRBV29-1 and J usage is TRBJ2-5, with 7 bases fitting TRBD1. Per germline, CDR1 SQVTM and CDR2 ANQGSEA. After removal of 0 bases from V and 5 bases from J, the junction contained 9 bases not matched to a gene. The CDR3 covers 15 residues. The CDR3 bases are TGCAGCGTTGAAGATCGAAGGACAGGCGGTGAGACCCAGTACTTC. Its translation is CSVEDRRTGGETQYF.

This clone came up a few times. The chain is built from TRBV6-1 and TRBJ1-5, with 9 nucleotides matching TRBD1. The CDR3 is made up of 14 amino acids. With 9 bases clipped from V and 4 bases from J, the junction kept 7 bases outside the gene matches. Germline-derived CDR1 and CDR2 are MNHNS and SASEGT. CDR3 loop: CASLQGARNQPQHF. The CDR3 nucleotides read TGTGCCAGTCTACAGGGGGCGCGTAATCAGCCCCAGCATTTT.

The CDR3 bases are TGTGCCAGCAGCCGAAGCGGGGACCGCACAGATACGCAGTATTTT. Its protein is CASSRSGDRTDTQYF. This chain uses TRBV6-1 with TRBJ2-3; 7 positions agree with TRBD2. The CDR3 is made up of 15 amino acids. Germline CDR1 reads MNHNS; CDR2 reads SASEGT. V lost 6 bases and J lost 1; bases outside the gene matches: 7.

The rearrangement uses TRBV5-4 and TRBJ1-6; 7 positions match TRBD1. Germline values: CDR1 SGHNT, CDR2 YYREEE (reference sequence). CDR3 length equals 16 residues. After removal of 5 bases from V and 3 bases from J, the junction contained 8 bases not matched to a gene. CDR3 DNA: TGTGCCAGCAGGACAACAGGGGCAAACTATAATTCACCCCTCCACTTT. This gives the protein CASRTTGANYNSPLHF.

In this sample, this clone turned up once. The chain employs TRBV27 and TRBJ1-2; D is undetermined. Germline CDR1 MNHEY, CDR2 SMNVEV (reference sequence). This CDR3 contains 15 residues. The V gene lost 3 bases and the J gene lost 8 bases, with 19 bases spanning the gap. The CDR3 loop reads CASSFSRRIATGYTF. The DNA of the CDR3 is TGTGCCAGCAGTTTTAGCCGGCGGATAGCTACGGGCTACACCTTC.

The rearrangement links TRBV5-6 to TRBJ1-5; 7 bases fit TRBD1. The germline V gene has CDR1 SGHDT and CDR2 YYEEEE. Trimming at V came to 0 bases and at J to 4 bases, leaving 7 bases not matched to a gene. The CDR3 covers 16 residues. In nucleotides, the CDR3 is TGTGCCAGCAGCTTGGGTCGGGGACAGAGTAATCAGCCCCAGCATTTT. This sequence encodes CASSLGRGQSNQPQHF.

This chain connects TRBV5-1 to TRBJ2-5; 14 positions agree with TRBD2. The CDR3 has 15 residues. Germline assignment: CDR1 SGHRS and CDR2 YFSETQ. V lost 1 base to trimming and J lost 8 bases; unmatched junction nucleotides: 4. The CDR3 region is CASSLTGLAGGTQYF. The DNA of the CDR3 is TGCGCCAGCAGCTTGACCGGACTAGCGGGGGGAACCCAGTACTTC.

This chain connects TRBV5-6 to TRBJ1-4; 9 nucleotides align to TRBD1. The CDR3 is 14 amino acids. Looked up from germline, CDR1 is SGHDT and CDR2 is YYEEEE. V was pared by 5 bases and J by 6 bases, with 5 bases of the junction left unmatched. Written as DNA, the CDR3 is TGTGCCAGCAGTCCCCGGACAGGGGATGAAAAACTGTTTTTT. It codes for CASSPRTGDEKLFF.